This passage covers 15 T cell receptor beta chains from one sample sequenced in a study of a mutant IDH1 vaccine in newly diagnosed glioma. Here immunoSEQ multiplex PCR was the method, and the copy in TCRdb shows in-frame clones only, minus some. The sample contains 20,000 to 25,000 clones, under 80% of which appear only once. Which antigens these TCRs recognize remains unknown. Documented time point: week 11, during vaccination. Alongside topical imiquimod, each dose of vaccine comprised 300 ug of mutant IDH1 20-mer peptide. This specimen consisted of peripheral blood mononuclear cells (PBMCs), obtained from a glioma patient whose treatment included an IDH1 peptide vaccine. The receptors were sampled from a man aged 18 to 30 with glioma. Some clones in this sample may be carry-over from other donors' samples.

This clone came up a few times. The rearrangement joins TRBV5-1 to TRBJ1-2; TRBD1 matches at 7 bases. CDR1 and CDR2 (germline): SGHRS, YFSETQ. V shed 6 bases and J 2 bases; nucleotides not matched to a gene: 4. This CDR3 is 13 amino acids long. The CDR3 nucleotides read TGCGCCAGCACGGGGACAGCCAACTATGGCTACACCTTC. Translation: CASTGTANYGYTF.

This rearrangement joins TRBV18 to TRBJ1-3; D uncertain. Germline CDR1 is KGHSH and CDR2 is LQKENI. This CDR3 has 13 residues. V was clipped by 4 bases and J by 4 bases, with 8 bases between them. The CDR3: CASSLLQGNTIYF. CDR3 coding DNA: TGTGCCAGCTCACTTTTACAAGGAAACACCATATATTTT.

The CDR3 DNA is TGTGCCAGCAGTTTTCCGGGACTAGCGGGAGGAAGGGGCATTCAGTACTTC. It is translated as CASSFPGLAGGRGIQYF. This chain links TRBV28 with TRBJ2-4; 15 positions match TRBD2. The trim removed 3 bases at V and 9 bases at J, leaving 9 bases unmatched. This CDR3 comprises 17 residues. Germline lookup yields CDR1 MDHEN and CDR2 SYDVKM.

This chain connects TRBV2 to TRBJ2-7; D is unresolved. V shed 1 base and J shed 2 bases, with 9 bases lying between them. Germline CDR1 reads SNHLY; CDR2 reads FYNNEI. The CDR3 spans 14 residues. The CDR3 loop is CASSEVRSPYEQYF. The CDR3 DNA is TGTGCCAGCAGTGAAGTCAGGTCCCCCTACGAGCAGTACTTC.

This chain's CDR3 is CASSYSIGYEQYF. The CDR3 DNA reads as TGTGCCAGCAGTTACTCGATAGGCTACGAGCAGTACTTC. This chain joins TRBV6-5 and TRBJ2-7; no firm D call. This CDR3 is built from 13 residues. Trimming took off 0 bases at V and 3 bases at J, with 6 bases between the two ends. The germline CDR1 and CDR2 sequences are MNHEY and SVGAGI.

The rearrangement joins TRBV4-3 to TRBJ2-5, with unresolved D. Trimming pared 0 bases from V and 7 bases from J, leaving 15 bases between. Germline-derived CDR1 and CDR2 are LGHNA and YSLEER. The CDR3 runs to 15 residues. The CDR3 DNA reads TGCGCCAGCAGCCAAGATTATGACAAGCCGAGGACCCAGTACTTC. Protein product: CASSQDYDKPRTQYF.

V usage is TRBV5-4 and J usage is TRBJ2-1; possibly TRBD1 or TRBD2 for D (5 bases each). CDR3 length: 14 residues. Germline V gene sequence: CDR1 SGHNT, CDR2 YYREEE (reference sequence). Trimming stripped 4 bases from V and 3 bases from J, with 11 bases between. The CDR3 loop is CASSPGPSYNEQFF. The CDR3 bases are TGTGCCAGCAGCCCGGGACCGAGCTACAATGAGCAGTTCTTC. Looking up the rest from reference TRBV5-4 and TRBJ2-1 gives the full variable domain: ETGVTQSPTHLIKTRGQQVTLRCSSQSGHNTVSWYQQALGQGPQFIFQYYREEENGRGNFPPRFSGLQFPNYSSELNVNALELDDSALYLCASSPGPSYNEQFFGPGTRLTVL.

This chain uses TRBV5-5 with TRBJ1-5; D call uncertain. Germline lookup yields CDR1 SGHKS and CDR2 YYEKEE (reference sequence). V lost 4 bases, J lost 1 base, and 6 bases lay in between. The CDR3 covers 13 residues. The CDR3 loop reads CASSMDSNQPQHF. In DNA, the CDR3 is TGTGCCAGCAGCATGGACAGCAATCAGCCCCAGCATTTT.

V gene TRBV6-5 combines with J gene TRBJ1-3; a possible D gene is TRBD1 (5 bases). Germline V gene lookup returns CDR1 MNHEY and CDR2 SVGAGI. The CDR3 has 16 amino acids. V was shortened by 3 bases and J by 2 bases, with 14 bases between the two germline ends. The CDR3 reads CASSYSPRGAGNTIYF. CDR3 DNA sequence: TGTGCCAGCAGTTATTCCCCTCGAGGGGCTGGAAACACCATATATTTT.

This chain connects TRBV4-3 to TRBJ2-7; D is possibly TRBD2 (5 bases). Germline V gene data show CDR1 as LGHNA and CDR2 as YSLEER. CDR3 length: 15 residues. Between the trimmed V and J ends, which lost 1 base and 4 bases, there was a span of 14 bases. Here the CDR3 DNA reads TGCGCCAGCAGCCAAGTATACGCGGGCCTTTACGAGCAGTACTTC. It specifies CASSQVYAGLYEQYF.

This clone was seen only a few times. The chain carries TRBV4-1 and TRBJ1-1; perhaps TRBD1 as D (5 bases). V was pared by 4 bases and J by 3 bases, with 6 bases between. The CDR3 is made up of 12 amino acids. Germline loops: CDR1 MGHRA, CDR2 YSYEKL. The CDR3 DNA reads as TGCGCCAGCAGCCGAGGGGACACTGAAGCTTTCTTT. This codes for CASSRGDTEAFF.

The chain is built from TRBV6-6 and TRBJ2-3, with 12 bases matching TRBD2. The CDR3 covers 15 residues. J lost 1 base, V lost 4 bases, and 0 bases had no gene match. Germline V gene sequence: CDR1 MNHNY, CDR2 SVGAGI (reference sequence). CDR3 protein: CASSWTSGGTDTQYF. The CDR3 nucleotides are TGTGCCAGCAGTTGGACTAGCGGGGGCACAGATACGCAGTATTTT.

The chain is built from TRBV11-2 and TRBJ1-1, with D uncertain. The CDR3 spans 14 residues. V shed 2 bases and J shed 4 bases, with 11 bases lying between them. From germline, CDR1 is SGHAT and CDR2 FQNNGV. The CDR3 sequence is CASSLPGSITEAFF. The CDR3, as DNA: TGTGCCAGCAGCTTACCCGGCAGTATCACTGAAGCTTTCTTT.

The rearrangement links TRBV21-1 to TRBJ1-4. TRBV21-1 corresponds to a pseudogene. The CDR3 spans 15 residues. DNA of the CDR3: TGTGCCAGCAGCAATGAGGACTCAACTAATGAAAAACTGTTTTTT. It codes for CASSNEDSTNEKLFF.

The chain combines TRBV4-1 with TRBJ2-2, with 10 bases matching TRBD2. This CDR3 is 15 amino acids long. Germline CDR1 and CDR2: MGHRA and YSYEKL. With 4 bases clipped from V and 1 base from J, the junction kept 0 bases outside the gene matches. The CDR3 region is CASSRLAGNTGELFF. The CDR3, as DNA: TGCGCCAGCAGCCGACTAGCGGGGAACACCGGGGAGCTGTTTTTT.